A selection of T cell receptor beta chains follows, all from one sample in a study of Ad26.COV2.S vaccination and SARS-CoV-2 variants. Sequencing used immunoSEQ multiplex PCR; TCRdb keeps in-frame clones, though not all of them. The sample shows about 350,000 clones, roughly nine tenths of them seen only once. Sequencing used peripheral blood, obtained in a trial of Ad26.COV2.S vaccine versus placebo. These receptors were collected from a person aged 18 to 65 who received the Ad26.COV2.S COVID-19 vaccine or a placebo. Each CDR3 is given with its conserved first and last residue. The D gene is left open where the match is weak. Only some rows state a clone size, as once, few, many or a class for expanded clones.

clone_size: .
d_call: .
j_call: TRBJ1-6
v_call: TRBV7-9
cdr3_nt: TGTGCCAGCAGCCTAGAAGGGTATAATTCACCCCTCCACTTT
cdr3_aa: CASSLEGYNSPLHF

clone_size: many
d_call: .
j_call: TRBJ1-2
v_call: TRBV6-1
cdr3_nt: TGTGCCAGCAGTGAAATCCGGAGTGGGTATGGCTACACCTTC
cdr3_aa: CASSEIRSGYGYTF

clone_size: .
d_call: .
j_call: TRBJ2-5
v_call: TRBV19
cdr3_nt: TGTGCCAGTAGGCTGAAAGGGGAGACCCAGTACTTC
cdr3_aa: CASRLKGETQYF

clone_size: .
d_call: .
j_call: TRBJ2-3
v_call: TRBV6-5
cdr3_nt: TGTGCCAGCAGTTACCAACTAGGGGACACAGATACGCAGTATTTT
cdr3_aa: CASSYQLGDTDTQYF

clone_size: .
d_call: .
j_call: TRBJ1-5
v_call: TRBV18
cdr3_nt: TGTGCCAGCTCACCACCGGCGGCAGCAAATCAGCCCCAGCATTTT
cdr3_aa: CASSPPAAANQPQHF

clone_size: .
d_call: .
j_call: TRBJ2-7
v_call: TRBV7-8
cdr3_nt: TGTGCCAGCAGCTTAGATTCGACAATCCACGAGCAGTACTTC
cdr3_aa: CASSLDSTIHEQYF

clone_size: .
d_call: .
j_call: TRBJ1-5
v_call: TRBV30
cdr3_nt: TGTGCCTGGAGTGTACCCCCCCCGGGCAGGGATCAGCCCCAGCATTTT
cdr3_aa: CAWSVPPPGRDQPQHF

clone_size: few
d_call: TRBD1
j_call: TRBJ2-2
v_call: TRBV11-2
cdr3_nt: TGTGCCAGCAGCCCCGGGGCAGGGGGCTTTAACGGGGAGCTGTTTTTT
cdr3_aa: CASSPGAGGFNGELFF

clone_size: .
d_call: TRBD1
j_call: TRBJ2-7
v_call: TRBV3-1/TRBV3-2
cdr3_nt: TGTGCCAGCAGCCAAAGGCCTGGGACAGGCCCTGTGCCGTACTTC
cdr3_aa: CASSQRPGTGPVPYF

clone_size: .
d_call: .
j_call: TRBJ1-5
v_call: TRBV7-8
cdr3_nt: TGTGCCAGCAGCCCATTCAGAGGGGCGGGTCAGCCCCAGCATTTT
cdr3_aa: CASSPFRGAGQPQHF

clone_size: .
d_call: .
j_call: TRBJ2-3
v_call: TRBV9
cdr3_nt: TGTGCCAGCAGCATTCGGACATTAGGGAATACGCAGTATTTT
cdr3_aa: CASSIRTLGNTQYF

clone_size: .
d_call: TRBD1
j_call: TRBJ2-1
v_call: TRBV18
cdr3_nt: TGTGCCAGCTCACCGACAGGGCACAATGAGCAGTTCTTC
cdr3_aa: CASSPTGHNEQFF

clone_size: .
d_call: TRBD1
j_call: TRBJ1-5
v_call: TRBV7-9
cdr3_nt: TGTGCCAGCAGCTTACCGGGACAGGGAGAGCCCCAGCATTTT
cdr3_aa: CASSLPGQGEPQHF

clone_size: .
d_call: .
j_call: TRBJ2-7
v_call: TRBV7-2
cdr3_nt: TGTGCCAGCAGCTTAATGTCGGGGGACTACGAGCAGTACTTC
cdr3_aa: CASSLMSGDYEQYF

clone_size: .
d_call: .
j_call: TRBJ1-4
v_call: TRBV28
cdr3_nt: TGTGCCAGCAGTTTAACCGGGCTTACAACTAATGAAAAACTGTTTTTT
cdr3_aa: CASSLTGLTTNEKLFF

clone_size: .
d_call: .
j_call: TRBJ2-1
v_call: TRBV6-6
cdr3_nt: TGTGCCAGCAGTTCGCGACAGAACAATGAGCAGTTCTTC
cdr3_aa: CASSSRQNNEQFF

clone_size: .
d_call: .
j_call: TRBJ2-1
v_call: TRBV9
cdr3_nt: TGTGCCAGCAGCCAAGGGACCTCCTACAATGAGCAGTTCTTC
cdr3_aa: CASSQGTSYNEQFF

clone_size: .
d_call: .
j_call: TRBJ2-7
v_call: TRBV10-3
cdr3_nt: TGTGCCATCAGTGATCAGGGATCCGTCCACGAGCAGTACTTC
cdr3_aa: CAISDQGSVHEQYF

clone_size: .
d_call: .
j_call: TRBJ1-2
v_call: TRBV6-4
cdr3_nt: TGTGCCAGCAGTGCCGAGGAAAACTATGGCTACACCTTC
cdr3_aa: CASSAEENYGYTF

clone_size: once
d_call: TRBD1
j_call: TRBJ2-7
v_call: TRBV6-5
cdr3_nt: TGTGCCAGCAGTTTCCGGACAGGGAACCTCTACGAGCAGTACTTC
cdr3_aa: CASSFRTGNLYEQYF

clone_size: .
d_call: TRBD1
j_call: TRBJ2-1
v_call: TRBV11-2
cdr3_nt: TGTGCCAGCAGCTACCGAGGGGGCGTCAGTAGCTCCTACAATGAGCAGTTCTTC
cdr3_aa: CASSYRGGVSSSYNEQFF

clone_size: .
d_call: .
j_call: TRBJ2-7
v_call: TRBV7-2
cdr3_nt: TGTGCCAGCAGCCTCACTAGTTACGAGCAGTACTTC
cdr3_aa: CASSLTSYEQYF

clone_size: .
d_call: .
j_call: TRBJ2-5
v_call: TRBV7-9
cdr3_nt: TGTGCCAGCAGCTTCTCCGCCCAGCAAGAGACCCAGTACTTC
cdr3_aa: CASSFSAQQETQYF

clone_size: .
d_call: .
j_call: TRBJ1-2
v_call: TRBV9
cdr3_nt: TGTGCCAGCAGCGTAGTAAACGGCGTCAAGGGCTACACCTTC
cdr3_aa: CASSVVNGVKGYTF

clone_size: few
d_call: .
j_call: TRBJ2-1
v_call: TRBV27
cdr3_nt: TGTGCCAGCAGTTTCGGAAGGGTATCCTCCTACAATGAGCAGTTCTTC
cdr3_aa: CASSFGRVSSYNEQFF

clone_size: few
d_call: TRBD1
j_call: TRBJ1-3
v_call: TRBV6-6
cdr3_nt: TGTGCCAGCAGTCTTGGGAACTGGGACAGCCCGATCTCTGGAAACACCATATATTTT
cdr3_aa: CASSLGNWDSPISGNTIYF

clone_size: .
d_call: .
j_call: TRBJ1-1
v_call: TRBV6-6
cdr3_nt: TGTGCCAGCACCGATGAGCCACAGAATGAAGCTTTCTTT
cdr3_aa: CASTDEPQNEAFF

clone_size: .
d_call: .
j_call: TRBJ2-7
v_call: TRBV27
cdr3_nt: TGTGCCAGCAGCCTCGCCCTGTCCTACGAGCAGTACTTC
cdr3_aa: CASSLALSYEQYF

clone_size: .
d_call: .
j_call: TRBJ2-1
v_call: TRBV5-1
cdr3_nt: TGCGCCAGCAGCTTGTACGTGGCGGAAGACTACAATGAGCAGTTCTTC
cdr3_aa: CASSLYVAEDYNEQFF

clone_size: .
d_call: TRBD2
j_call: TRBJ2-5
v_call: TRBV3-1/TRBV3-2
cdr3_nt: TGTGCCAGCAGCCAAGAAGGGACTAGCGGGGGCCCGGTCATCTTCGAGACCCAGTACTTC
cdr3_aa: CASSQEGTSGGPVIFETQYF

clone_size: .
d_call: TRBD1
j_call: TRBJ2-1
v_call: TRBV5-5
cdr3_nt: TGTGCCAGCAGCCGGGGACAGAACAATGAGCAGTTCTTC
cdr3_aa: CASSRGQNNEQFF

clone_size: .
d_call: .
j_call: TRBJ2-5
v_call: TRBV29-1
cdr3_nt: TGCAGCGTTGAAGTAGGAGGGCCGGAGACCCAGTACTTC
cdr3_aa: CSVEVGGPETQYF

clone_size: .
d_call: .
j_call: TRBJ1-1
v_call: TRBV7-3
cdr3_nt: TGTGCCAGCAGCCTCGCTCCGGGACCGAGGACTGAAGCTTTCTTT
cdr3_aa: CASSLAPGPRTEAFF

clone_size: .
d_call: TRBD2
j_call: TRBJ2-3
v_call: TRBV3-1/TRBV3-2
cdr3_nt: TGTGCCAGCAGCCTAATGGGGGGGGATATCACAGATACGCAGTATTTT
cdr3_aa: CASSLMGGDITDTQYF

clone_size: .
d_call: TRBD1
j_call: TRBJ2-2
v_call: TRBV18
cdr3_nt: TGTGCCAGAAGGGGACAGGTGAACACCGGGGAGCTGTTTTTT
cdr3_aa: CARRGQVNTGELFF

clone_size: .
d_call: .
j_call: TRBJ2-5
v_call: TRBV5-1
cdr3_nt: TGCGCCAGCAGCTTGGATAGGTATGAGACCCAGTACTTC
cdr3_aa: CASSLDRYETQYF

clone_size: .
d_call: .
j_call: TRBJ2-1
v_call: TRBV7-2
cdr3_nt: TGTGCCAGCACCCTGGACTGGGACAATGAGCAGTTCTTC
cdr3_aa: CASTLDWDNEQFF

clone_size: .
d_call: TRBD2
j_call: TRBJ2-7
v_call: TRBV4-1
cdr3_nt: TGCGCCAGCAGCCCAGTAACTAGCGGTTATTCCTACGAGCAGTACTTC
cdr3_aa: CASSPVTSGYSYEQYF

clone_size: .
d_call: TRBD2
j_call: TRBJ2-7
v_call: TRBV28
cdr3_nt: TGTGCCAGCAGTTTATCCCTTAGCGGGGTTGTGGCCTACGAGCAGTACTTC
cdr3_aa: CASSLSLSGVVAYEQYF

clone_size: .
d_call: TRBD2
j_call: TRBJ2-4
v_call: TRBV3-1/TRBV3-2
cdr3_nt: TGTGCCAGCAGCCAAGCGCTAGCGGGGGAAATCCCTCTAGCCAAAAACATTCAGTACTTC
cdr3_aa: CASSQALAGEIPLAKNIQYF

clone_size: once
d_call: TRBD1
j_call: TRBJ2-3
v_call: TRBV4-3
cdr3_nt: TGCGCCAGCAGCCCACGGACAGGGGGCAGCACAGATACGCAGTATTTT
cdr3_aa: CASSPRTGGSTDTQYF

clone_size: .
d_call: .
j_call: TRBJ1-3
v_call: TRBV7-9
cdr3_nt: TGTGCCAGCAGCTTAGCGCTTCGAGAATCTGGAAACACCATATATTTT
cdr3_aa: CASSLALRESGNTIYF

clone_size: .
d_call: .
j_call: TRBJ1-1
v_call: TRBV27
cdr3_nt: TGTGCCAGCACCGGTGGTACTGAAGCTTTCTTT
cdr3_aa: CASTGGTEAFF

clone_size: .
d_call: TRBD1
j_call: TRBJ1-2
v_call: TRBV25-1
cdr3_nt: TGTGCCAGCAGTGAATGGGACAGCGGAGGATATGGCTACACCTTC
cdr3_aa: CASSEWDSGGYGYTF

clone_size: .
d_call: .
j_call: TRBJ1-3
v_call: TRBV14
cdr3_nt: TGTGCCAGCAGCCAAGACAGGGGAAACACCATATATTTT
cdr3_aa: CASSQDRGNTIYF

clone_size: .
d_call: .
j_call: TRBJ1-5
v_call: TRBV4-3
cdr3_nt: TGCGCCAGCAGCCAAGGGCTGTCAGGCAACCAGCCCCAGCATTTT
cdr3_aa: CASSQGLSGNQPQHF

clone_size: .
d_call: .
j_call: TRBJ1-6
v_call: TRBV19
cdr3_nt: TGTGCCAGTAGTACAGGGTCGGGAAATTCACCCCTCCACTTT
cdr3_aa: CASSTGSGNSPLHF

clone_size: .
d_call: TRBD1
j_call: TRBJ2-6
v_call: TRBV10-3
cdr3_nt: TGTGCCATCAGGACAGGGGTTTCTGGGGCCAACGTCCTGACTTTC
cdr3_aa: CAIRTGVSGANVLTF

clone_size: few
d_call: .
j_call: TRBJ1-1
v_call: TRBV2
cdr3_nt: TGTGCCAGCAGGGAGGGGACTGAAGCTTTCTTT
cdr3_aa: CASREGTEAFF

clone_size: .
d_call: TRBD2
j_call: TRBJ2-7
v_call: TRBV7-2
cdr3_nt: TGTGCCAGCAGGGAAATAGCGGGAGGAACCTACGAGCAGTACTTC
cdr3_aa: CASREIAGGTYEQYF

clone_size: .
d_call: .
j_call: TRBJ1-3
v_call: TRBV6-5
cdr3_nt: TGTGCCAGCAGTTACTCCGCGACAGCCTCTGGAAACACCATATATTTT
cdr3_aa: CASSYSATASGNTIYF

clone_size: .
d_call: .
j_call: TRBJ1-2
v_call: TRBV2
cdr3_nt: TGTGCCAGCAGTGCAGGGAGGCATGGCTACACCTTC
cdr3_aa: CASSAGRHGYTF

clone_size: .
d_call: .
j_call: TRBJ2-7
v_call: TRBV29-1
cdr3_nt: TGCAGCGTTGAATCGGGGCCTTATCCCTACGAGCAGTACTTC
cdr3_aa: CSVESGPYPYEQYF

clone_size: .
d_call: .
j_call: TRBJ2-2
v_call: TRBV10-3
cdr3_nt: TGTGCCATCCAAATGGGGGGGCGAACCGGGGAGCTGTTTTTT
cdr3_aa: CAIQMGGRTGELFF

clone_size: .
d_call: TRBD1
j_call: TRBJ1-1
v_call: TRBV19
cdr3_nt: TGTGCCAGTAGTCCCTTGAGACAGGGCTGGAACACTGAAGCTTTCTTT
cdr3_aa: CASSPLRQGWNTEAFF